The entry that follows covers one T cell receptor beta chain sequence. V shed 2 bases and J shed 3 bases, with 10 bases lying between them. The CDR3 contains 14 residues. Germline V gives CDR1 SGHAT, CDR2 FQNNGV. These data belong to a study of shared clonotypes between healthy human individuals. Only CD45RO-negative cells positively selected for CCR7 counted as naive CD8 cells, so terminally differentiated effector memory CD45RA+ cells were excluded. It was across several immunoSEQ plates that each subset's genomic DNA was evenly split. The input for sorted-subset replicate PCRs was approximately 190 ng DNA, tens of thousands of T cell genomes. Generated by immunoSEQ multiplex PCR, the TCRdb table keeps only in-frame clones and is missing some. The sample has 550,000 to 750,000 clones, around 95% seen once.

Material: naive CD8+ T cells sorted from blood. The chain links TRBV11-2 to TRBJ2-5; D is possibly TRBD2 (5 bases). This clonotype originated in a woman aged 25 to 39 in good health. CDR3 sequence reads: CASSLFFGEETQYF. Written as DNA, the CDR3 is TGTGCCAGCAGCTTATTTTTCGGGGAAGAGACCCAGTACTTC.